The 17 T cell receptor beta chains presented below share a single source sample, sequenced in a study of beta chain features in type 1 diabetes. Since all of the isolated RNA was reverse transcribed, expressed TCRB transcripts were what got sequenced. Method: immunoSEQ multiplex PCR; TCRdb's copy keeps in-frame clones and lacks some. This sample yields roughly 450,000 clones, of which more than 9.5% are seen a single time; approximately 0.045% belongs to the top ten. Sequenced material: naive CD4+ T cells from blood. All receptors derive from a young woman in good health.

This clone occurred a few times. CDR3 residues: CASKGGNLYEQFF. The CDR3 bases are TGTGCCAGCAAGGGTGGAAACTTGTATGAGCAGTTCTTC. V is TRBV2 and J is TRBJ2-1; D remains unclear. This CDR3 has 13 amino acids. In germline, CDR1 is SNHLY, CDR2 FYNNEI. The V and J ends lost 7 bases and 8 bases respectively, with 15 bases between them.

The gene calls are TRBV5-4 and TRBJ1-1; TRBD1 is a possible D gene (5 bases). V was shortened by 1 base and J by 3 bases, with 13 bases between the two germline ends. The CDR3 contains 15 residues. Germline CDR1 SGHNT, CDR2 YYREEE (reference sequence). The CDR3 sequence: CASSLPRGDHTEAFF. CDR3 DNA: TGTGCCAGCAGCTTGCCAAGGGGCGACCACACTGAAGCTTTCTTT.

DNA for the CDR3: TGTGCCAGTAGTATATCTGGGTTCGTGAACACTGAAGCTTTCTTT. Its protein product is CASSISGFVNTEAFF. The chain links TRBV19 to TRBJ1-1, with no clear D. The CDR3 sequence is 15 residues long. Germline CDR1 LNHDA, CDR2 SQIVND (reference sequence). V shed 2 bases and J shed 0 bases, with 10 bases lying between them.

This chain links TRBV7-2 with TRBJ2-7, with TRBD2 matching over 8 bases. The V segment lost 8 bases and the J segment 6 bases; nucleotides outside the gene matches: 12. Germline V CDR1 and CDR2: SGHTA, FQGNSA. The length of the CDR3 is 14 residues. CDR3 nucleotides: TGTGCCAGCCGCTGGGCGGGGGGTCCGGCCGAGCAGTACTTC. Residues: CASRWAGGPAEQYF. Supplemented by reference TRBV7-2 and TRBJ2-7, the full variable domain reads GAGVSQSPSNKVTEKGKDVELRCDPISGHTALYWYRQSLGQGLEFLIYFQGNSAPDKSGLPSDRFSAERTGGSVSTLTIQRTQQEDSAVYLCASRWAGGPAEQYFGPGTRLTVT.

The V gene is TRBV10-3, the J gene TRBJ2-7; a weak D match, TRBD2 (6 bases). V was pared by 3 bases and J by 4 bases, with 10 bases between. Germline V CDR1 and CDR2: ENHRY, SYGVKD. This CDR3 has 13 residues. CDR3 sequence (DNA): TGTGCCATCAGTGACTATCGGGAGTACGAGCAGTACGTC. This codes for CAISDYREYEQYV.

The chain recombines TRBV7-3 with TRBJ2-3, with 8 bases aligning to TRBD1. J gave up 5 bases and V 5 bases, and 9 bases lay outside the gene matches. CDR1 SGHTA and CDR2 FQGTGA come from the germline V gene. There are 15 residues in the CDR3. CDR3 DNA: TGTGCCAGCAGCCTTGGACAGGGACTGCTAGATACGCAGTATTTT. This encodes CASSLGQGLLDTQYF. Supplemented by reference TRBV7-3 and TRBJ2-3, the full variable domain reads GAGVSQTPSNKVTEKGKYVELRCDPISGHTALYWYRQSLGQGPEFLIYFQGTGAADDSGLPNDRFFAVRPEGSVSTLKIQRTERGDSAVYLCASSLGQGLLDTQYFGPGTRLTVL.

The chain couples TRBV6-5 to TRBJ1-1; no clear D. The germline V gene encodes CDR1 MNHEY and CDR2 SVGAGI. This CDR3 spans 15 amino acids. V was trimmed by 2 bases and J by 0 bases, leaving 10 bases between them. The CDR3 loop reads CASSYRGPMNTEAFF. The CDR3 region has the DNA TGTGCCAGCAGTTACCGTGGACCTATGAACACTGAAGCTTTCTTT.

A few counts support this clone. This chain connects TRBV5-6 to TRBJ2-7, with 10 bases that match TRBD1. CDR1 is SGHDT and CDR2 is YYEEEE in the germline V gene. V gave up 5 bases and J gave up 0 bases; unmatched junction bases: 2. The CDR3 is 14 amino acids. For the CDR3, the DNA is TGTGCCAGCAGACGGACAGGGGGCTCCTACGAGCAGTACTTC. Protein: CASRRTGGSYEQYF.

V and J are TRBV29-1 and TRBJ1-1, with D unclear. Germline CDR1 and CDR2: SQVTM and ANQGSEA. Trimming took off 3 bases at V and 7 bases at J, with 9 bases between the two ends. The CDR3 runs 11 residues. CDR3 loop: CSVDNGFEAFF. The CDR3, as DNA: TGCAGCGTTGATAACGGGTTTGAAGCTTTCTTT.

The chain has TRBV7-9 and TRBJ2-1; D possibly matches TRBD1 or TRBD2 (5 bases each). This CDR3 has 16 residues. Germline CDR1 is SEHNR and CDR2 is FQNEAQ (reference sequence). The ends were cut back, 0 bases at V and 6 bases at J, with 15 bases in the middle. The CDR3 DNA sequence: TGTGCCAGCAGCTTAGCCGGGACCGCGCGGAGCAATGAGCAGTTCTTC. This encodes CASSLAGTARSNEQFF. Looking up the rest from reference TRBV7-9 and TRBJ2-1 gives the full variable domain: DTGVSQNPRHKITKRGQNVTFRCDPISEHNRLYWYRQTLGQGPEFLTYFQNEAQLEKSRLLSDRFSAERPKGSFSTLEIQRTEQGDSAMYLCASSLAGTARSNEQFFGPGTRLTVL.

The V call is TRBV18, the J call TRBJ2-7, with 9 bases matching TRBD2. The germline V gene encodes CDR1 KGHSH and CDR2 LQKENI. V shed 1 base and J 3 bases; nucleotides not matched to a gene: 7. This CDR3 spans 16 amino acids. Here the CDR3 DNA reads TGTGCCAGCTCACCACGGGGGACTAGCACCTACTACGAGCAGTACGTC. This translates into CASSPRGTSTYYEQYV.

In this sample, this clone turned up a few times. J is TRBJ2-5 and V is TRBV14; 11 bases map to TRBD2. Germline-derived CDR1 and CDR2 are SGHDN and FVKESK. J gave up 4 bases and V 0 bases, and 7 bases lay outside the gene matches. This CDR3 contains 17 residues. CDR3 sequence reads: CASSQELAGAAPETQYF. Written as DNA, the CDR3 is TGTGCCAGCAGCCAAGAACTAGCGGGAGCCGCCCCAGAGACCCAGTACTTC.

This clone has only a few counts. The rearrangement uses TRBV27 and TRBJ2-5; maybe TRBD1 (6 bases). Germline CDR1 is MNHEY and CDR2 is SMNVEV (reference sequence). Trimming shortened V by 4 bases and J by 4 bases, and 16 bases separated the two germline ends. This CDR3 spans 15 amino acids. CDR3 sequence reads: CASSSLQGHPETQYF. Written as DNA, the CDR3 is TGTGCCAGCAGTTCGTTACAGGGTCATCCAGAGACCCAGTACTTC.

The CDR3 reads CSASSHSEQFF. The DNA of the CDR3 is TGCAGTGCCTCTTCTCATAGTGAGCAGTTCTTC. The chain has TRBV20-1 and TRBJ2-1, with no clear D. The V and J ends lost 6 bases and 9 bases respectively, with 12 bases between them. CDR1 and CDR2 from the germline V gene are DFQATT and SNEGSKA (reference sequence). This CDR3 has 11 residues.

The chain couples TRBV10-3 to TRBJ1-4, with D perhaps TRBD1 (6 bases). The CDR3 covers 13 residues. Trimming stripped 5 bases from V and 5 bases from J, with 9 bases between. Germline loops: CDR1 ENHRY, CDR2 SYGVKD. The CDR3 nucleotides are TGTGCCATCAGTTGGACAGAAAATGAAAAACTGTTTTTT. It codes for CAISWTENEKLFF.

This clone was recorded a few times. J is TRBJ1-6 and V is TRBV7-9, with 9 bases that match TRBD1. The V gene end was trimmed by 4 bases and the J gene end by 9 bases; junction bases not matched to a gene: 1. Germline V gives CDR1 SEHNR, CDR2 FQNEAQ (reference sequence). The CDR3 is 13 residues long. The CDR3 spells CASSWTGVSPLHF. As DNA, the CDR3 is TGTGCCAGCAGCTGGACAGGGGTTTCACCCCTCCACTTT. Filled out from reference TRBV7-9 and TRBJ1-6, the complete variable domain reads DTGVSQNPRHKITKRGQNVTFRCDPISEHNRLYWYRQTLGQGPEFLTYFQNEAQLEKSRLLSDRFSAERPKGSFSTLEIQRTEQGDSAMYLCASSWTGVSPLHFGNGTRLTVT.

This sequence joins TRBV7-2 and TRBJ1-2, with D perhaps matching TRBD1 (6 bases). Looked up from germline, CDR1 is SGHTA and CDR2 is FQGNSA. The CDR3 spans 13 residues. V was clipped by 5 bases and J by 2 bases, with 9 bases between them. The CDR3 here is CASSQGQNYGYTF. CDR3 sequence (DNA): TGTGCCAGCAGCCAGGGACAAAACTATGGCTACACCTTC. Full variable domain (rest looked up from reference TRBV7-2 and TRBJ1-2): GAGVSQSPSNKVTEKGKDVELRCDPISGHTALYWYRQSLGQGLEFLIYFQGNSAPDKSGLPSDRFSAERTGGSVSTLTIQRTQQEDSAVYLCASSQGQNYGYTFGSGTRLTVV.